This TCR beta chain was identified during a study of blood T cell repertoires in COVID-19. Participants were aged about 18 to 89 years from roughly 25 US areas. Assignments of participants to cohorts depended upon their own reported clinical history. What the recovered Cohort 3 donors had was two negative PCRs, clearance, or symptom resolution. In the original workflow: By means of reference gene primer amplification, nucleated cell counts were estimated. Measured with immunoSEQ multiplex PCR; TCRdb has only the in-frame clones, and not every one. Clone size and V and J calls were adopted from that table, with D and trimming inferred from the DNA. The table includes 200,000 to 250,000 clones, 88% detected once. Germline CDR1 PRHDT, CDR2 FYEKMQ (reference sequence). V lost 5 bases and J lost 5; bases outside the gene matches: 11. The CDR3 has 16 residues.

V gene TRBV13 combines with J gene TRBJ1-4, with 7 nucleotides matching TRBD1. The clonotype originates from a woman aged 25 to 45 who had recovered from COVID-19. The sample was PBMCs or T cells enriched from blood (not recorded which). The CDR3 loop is CASSPAPGQQNEKLFF. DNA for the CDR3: TGTGCCAGCAGCCCAGCCCCGGGACAGCAAAATGAAAAACTGTTTTTT.